These 30 T cell receptor beta chains came from one sample sequenced in a study of blood T cells in healthy people across ages. It was with a sample-barcoded 5' primer and a J-beta primer mix that a second PCR of roughly 7 to 12 cycles was run. Via MiXCR, TCRdb re-called the 5' RACE reads, giving one row per CDR3 protein. The sample records 950,000 to 1,200,000 distinct CDR3 sequences, roughly two fifths being singletons. The sample was blood. The receptors stem from a man aged 18 to 30 in good health.

This clonotype was recorded a few times. The chain is built from TRBV6-2 or TRBV6-3 and TRBJ2-7, with TRBD2 identical over 9 bases. Losses at the gene ends were 4 bases for V and 2 bases for J; bases not matched to a gene: 6. This CDR3 contains 15 residues. Germline CDR1 is MNHEY and CDR2 is SVGEGT. The CDR3 sequence is CASSWLAGRTYEQYF. The CDR3 DNA reads TGTGCCAGCAGTTGGCTAGCGGGGCGAACCTACGAGCAGTACTTC.

In this sample, this clonotype turned up a few times. The V call is TRBV3-1, the J call TRBJ2-5, with D maybe TRBD1 (6 bases). Germline values: CDR1 LGHDT, CDR2 YNNKEL (reference sequence). CDR3 length equals 15 residues. The V end lost 0 bases, the J end lost 2 bases, and 10 bases lay between the germline ends. In DNA, the CDR3 is TGTGCCAGCAGCCAAGAAGGGACAAAACAAGAGACCCAGTACTTC. Protein sequence: CASSQEGTKQETQYF.

This clonotype has more than one count but fewer than ten. This chain joins TRBV2 and TRBJ2-1; tentatively, D is TRBD2 (5 bases). The last part of the DNA fits TRBJ2-7 better; the J call may be wrong. Germline V gives CDR1 SNHLY, CDR2 FYNNEI. This CDR3 contains 15 residues. The CDR3 loop is CASRKSSDSYNEQYF. In DNA form, the CDR3 reads TGTGCCAGCCGAAAGAGTAGCGATTCCTACAATGAGCAGTACTTC.

This clonotype was counted at least ten times. This chain joins TRBV29-1 and TRBJ2-5; 9 bases are shared with TRBD2. This CDR3 has 15 amino acids. The V gene end was trimmed by 3 bases and the J gene end by 5 bases; junction bases not matched to a gene: 10. Germline-derived CDR1 and CDR2 are SQVTM and ANQGSEA. CDR3 bases: TGCAGCGTTGAGACTGTGGGGACTAGCAGTGAGACCCAGTACTTC. This codes for CSVETVGTSSETQYF.

In its sample, this clonotype was seen a few times. The chain links TRBV12-3 or TRBV12-4 to TRBJ1-2, with 8 bases lining up with TRBD1. The CDR3 consists of 14 residues. V was pared by 8 bases and J by 8 bases, with 13 bases of the junction left unmatched. CDR3 region: CASPNSGQGAGYTF. The DNA for the CDR3 is TGTGCCAGCCCAAATAGCGGACAGGGAGCCGGCTACACCTTC.

The rearrangement uses TRBV13 and TRBJ2-7, with TRBD2 matching 11 bases. This CDR3 is built from 18 residues. Germline CDR1 and CDR2: PRHDT and FYEKMQ (reference sequence). With V trimmed by 5 bases and J by 0 bases, 12 bases remained unmatched. This chain's CDR3 is CASSLVPSGGLSSYEQYF. CDR3 bases: TGTGCCAGCAGCCTCGTTCCTAGCGGGGGGCTAAGCTCCTACGAGCAGTACTTC.

This clonotype was seen a handful of times. This chain links TRBV10-3 with TRBJ2-3; 9 bases fit TRBD1. V shed 3 bases, J shed 2 bases, and the junction held 9 bases outside the gene matches. Germline V gives CDR1 ENHRY, CDR2 SYGVKD. The CDR3 spans 17 residues. CDR3 residues: CAISDPFTGGTTDTQYF. The CDR3 coding sequence is TGTGCCATCAGTGACCCTTTCACAGGGGGCACCACAGATACGCAGTATTTT.

The table lists this clonotype with a few counts. V and J are TRBV5-1 and TRBJ2-3, with D perhaps matching TRBD1 (6 bases). The CDR3 is 14 amino acids. Germline V CDR1 and CDR2: SGHRS, YFSETQ. V dropped 6 bases and J dropped 4 bases, with 15 bases sitting between them. The CDR3 loop reads CASMNVRGPDTQYF. CDR3 DNA: TGCGCCAGCATGAACGTCAGGGGCCCAGATACGCAGTATTTT.

The chain combines TRBV9 with TRBJ2-3, with TRBD1 matching 7 bases. The CDR3 consists of 13 residues. V dropped 4 bases and J dropped 4; count of bases not matched to a gene: 3. Per the germline V gene, CDR1 is SGDLS and CDR2 is YYNGEE. CDR3 loop: CASSFQGADTQYF. The CDR3 DNA is TGTGCCAGCAGCTTCCAGGGGGCAGATACGCAGTATTTT. Variable domain in full (rest from reference TRBV9 and TRBJ2-3): DSGVTQTPKHLITATGQRVTLRCSPRSGDLSVYWYQQSLDQGLQFLIQYYNGEERAKGNILERFSAQQFPDLHSELNLSSLELGDSALYFCASSFQGADTQYFGPGTRLTVL.

The rearrangement uses TRBV11-2 and TRBJ2-5, with TRBD2 matching 7 bases. The CDR3 spans 14 residues. Germline CDR1 SGHAT, CDR2 FQNNGV. Unmatched junction bases numbered 7, after V lost 5 bases and J lost 4 bases. In DNA form, the CDR3 reads TGTGCCAGCAGCCGGGACTACGGAAGAGAGACCCAGTACTTC. Translated: CASSRDYGRETQYF.

Of note for this clonotype: This clone may be a read error of a much larger clone one base away. The rearrangement links TRBV29-1 to TRBJ2-1; 7 nucleotides match TRBD1. Germline CDR1 SQVTM, CDR2 ANQGSEA. V dropped 5 bases and J dropped 13; count of bases not matched to a gene: 11. The CDR3 is 12 amino acids. The CDR3 region has the DNA TGCAGCGTTACGACAGGGCAAGAGACCCAGTTCTTC. It encodes CSVTTGQETQFF.

The gene calls are TRBV7-9 and TRBJ2-3, with TRBD2 as a possible D gene (6 bases). Trimming left V 8 bases short and J 11 bases short, with 41 bases between. Germline CDR1 reads SEHNR; CDR2 reads FQNEAQ (reference sequence). This CDR3 is built from 20 residues. Here the CDR3 reads CASQSSGPGTGGKSYNEQYF. As DNA, the CDR3 is TGTGCCAGCCAGAGTTCAGGTCCCGGGACTGGCGGGAAGTCCTACAATGAGCAGTATTTT.

This clonotype has ten or more counts. The V call is TRBV20-1, the J call TRBJ2-3, with D possibly matching TRBD2 (5 bases). Trimming removed 4 bases at V and 0 bases at J, with 11 bases between. CDR1 DFQATT and CDR2 SNEGSKA come from the germline V gene (reference sequence). The CDR3 spans 14 residues. Here the CDR3 reads CSATSRESTDTQYF. The CDR3 region has the DNA TGCAGTGCTACCTCAAGGGAGAGCACAGATACGCAGTATTTT.

The chain is built from TRBV6-2 or TRBV6-3 and TRBJ2-3; 10 nucleotides align to TRBD2. The trim removed 2 bases at V and 7 bases at J, leaving 6 bases unmatched. This CDR3 comprises 15 residues. The germline CDR1 and CDR2 sequences are MNHEY and SVGEGT. The DNA for the CDR3 is TGTGCCAGCAGTTACCAGCGGGGGGGCCTGAATACGCAGTATTTT. Its translation is CASSYQRGGLNTQYF.

The chain joins TRBV20-1 to TRBJ1-3, with 11 nucleotides matching TRBD1. Germline assignment: CDR1 DFQATT and CDR2 SNEGSKA (reference sequence). This CDR3 has 17 amino acids. The J segment lost 2 bases and the V segment lost 3 bases, leaving 9 bases of the junction unmatched. As DNA, the CDR3 is TGCAGTGCTAGGGGACAGGGGGGAGTAGGACCTGGAAACACCATATATTTT. It translates to CSARGQGGVGPGNTIYF.

A few counts support this clonotype. The V gene is TRBV27, the J gene TRBJ1-2; D not certain. V shed 0 bases and J shed 4 bases, with 9 bases lying between them. This CDR3 has 14 amino acids. The germline V gene has CDR1 MNHEY and CDR2 SMNVEV (reference sequence). The CDR3 is CASSLSGSTYGYTF. The CDR3 nucleotides read TGTGCCAGCAGTTTATCTGGCAGTACCTATGGCTACACCTTC.

The table lists this clonotype with a few counts. The chain carries TRBV5-1 and TRBJ2-5; 8 positions match TRBD1. The CDR3 extends over 15 amino acids. CDR1 and CDR2 (germline): SGHRS, YFSETQ. V was pared by 1 base and J by 2 bases, with 4 bases of the junction left unmatched. This CDR3 is CASSLQGAQQETQYF. CDR3 bases: TGCGCCAGCAGCTTGCAGGGGGCGCAACAAGAGACCCAGTACTTC.

The chain has TRBV5-6 and TRBJ2-2; no clear D gene. The V gene lost 6 bases and the J gene lost 7 bases, with 25 bases spanning the gap. Per germline, CDR1 SGHDT and CDR2 YYEEEE. The CDR3 length is 17 residues. The CDR3 loop reads CASTTIGQALGGGELFF. The CDR3 DNA follows: TGTGCCAGCACCACCATAGGTCAGGCCCTGGGCGGCGGGGAGCTGTTTTTT.

As to this clonotype: Germline and junction disagree at one end, which may indicate a read error. The chain couples TRBV7-2 to TRBJ1-5, with TRBD1 matching over 9 bases. CDR3 length equals 15 residues. Germline loops: CDR1 SGHTA, CDR2 FQGNSA. The CDR3, as DNA: TGTCCCAGCAGCTTAGGACAGGGGTTCCTTCAGCCCCAGCATTTT. Encoded protein: CPSSLGQGFLQPQHF.

The chain employs TRBV20-1 and TRBJ1-2; TRBD1 matches 9 bases. CDR1 and CDR2 from the germline V gene are DFQATT and SNEGSKA (reference sequence). V lost 5 bases to trimming and J lost 7 bases; unmatched junction nucleotides: 14. This CDR3 comprises 15 residues. The CDR3 DNA reads TGCAGTGCTCCGATGCCGGGACAGGGTATGGGTGGCTACACCTTC. This encodes CSAPMPGQGMGGYTF.

J is TRBJ1-1 and V is TRBV28, with TRBD1 matching 8 bases. Unmatched junction bases numbered 7, after V lost 4 bases and J lost 0 bases. Per the germline V gene, CDR1 is MDHEN and CDR2 is SYDVKM. The CDR3 contains 16 residues. The chain's CDR3 is CASSYAQGGLNTEAFF. CDR3 bases: TGTGCCAGCAGTTATGCACAGGGGGGATTGAACACTGAAGCTTTCTTT.

This clonotype was seen more than once but under ten times. The rearrangement joins TRBV20-1 to TRBJ2-3; D may be TRBD2 (6 bases). The CDR3 contains 14 residues. CDR1 is DFQATT, CDR2 SNEGSKA, per germline (reference sequence). The V gene lost 3 bases and the J gene lost 6 bases, with 16 bases spanning the gap. The CDR3 loop reads CSARGPGAYDTQYF. As DNA, the CDR3 is TGCAGTGCTAGGGGGCCGGGAGCATATGATACGCAGTATTTT.

V and J are TRBV6-2 or TRBV6-3 and TRBJ2-7, with 11 bases that match TRBD2. Unmatched junction bases numbered 5, after V lost 0 bases and J lost 4 bases. The germline V gene encodes CDR1 MNHEY and CDR2 SVGEGT. There are 16 residues in the CDR3. The CDR3 loop is CASSYSTSGGRYEQYF. The CDR3 DNA reads TGTGCCAGCAGTTACTCTACTAGCGGGGGACGTTACGAGCAGTACTTC.

This clonotype was seen a few times. The V and J genes are TRBV5-5 and TRBJ2-3, with TRBD2 matching over 9 bases. Trimming took 3 bases from V and 5 from J; bases not matched to a gene: 4. The CDR3 sequence is 14 residues long. Germline lookup yields CDR1 SGHKS and CDR2 YYEKEE (reference sequence). The CDR3 nucleotides read TGTGCCAGCAGCTCTGGTAGCGGGGGAGATACGCAGTATTTT. It encodes CASSSGSGGDTQYF.

This chain connects TRBV12-3 or TRBV12-4 to TRBJ1-2; 9 bases fit TRBD1. The CDR3 sequence is 13 residues long. J gave up 10 bases and V 5 bases, and 8 bases lay outside the gene matches. CDR3 bases: TGTGCCAGCAGTGTGGGACAGGGAAATGCCTACACCTTC. Translating gives CASSVGQGNAYTF.

This clonotype was counted only a few times. This chain links TRBV28 with TRBJ2-7; D not certain. Between the trimmed V and J ends, which lost 4 bases and 5 bases, there was a span of 12 bases. There are 13 residues in the CDR3. From germline, CDR1 is MDHEN and CDR2 SYDVKM. CDR3 residues: CASSSVGQDEQYF. CDR3 nucleotides: TGTGCCAGCAGTTCGGTGGGTCAGGACGAGCAGTACTTC.

The J gene is TRBJ2-1, the V gene TRBV4-3; 11 bases are shared with TRBD2. Germline V gene sequence: CDR1 LGHNA, CDR2 YSLEER. CDR3 length: 19 residues. The J segment lost 0 bases and the V segment lost 1 base, leaving 8 bases of the junction unmatched. The CDR3: CASSQVELAGAHSYNEQFF. The CDR3, as DNA: TGCGCCAGCAGCCAAGTTGAACTAGCGGGGGCCCACTCCTACAATGAGCAGTTCTTC.

This clonotype was detected a few times. The CDR3 DNA reads TGTGCCAGCAGTTACGACGGGACAGGCACCCACGAGCAGTACTTC. Residues: CASSYDGTGTHEQYF. The chain recombines TRBV6-5 with TRBJ2-5; 8 bases align to TRBD1. The DNA matches TRBJ2-7 better at its end, which makes the J call doubtful. The CDR3 is 15 residues long. Germline CDR1 MNHEY, CDR2 SVGAGI.

The J gene is TRBJ2-7, the V gene TRBV2; D possibly uses TRBD1 or TRBD2 (5 bases each). Between the trimmed V and J ends, which lost 3 bases and 2 bases, there was a span of 11 bases. Germline values: CDR1 SNHLY, CDR2 FYNNEI. This CDR3 region has 14 residues. The CDR3 sequence is CASSDRELPYEQYF. As DNA, the CDR3 is TGTGCCAGCAGTGACAGGGAGTTACCCTACGAGCAGTACTTC. Combining the CDR3 with reference TRBV2 and TRBJ2-7 gives the whole variable domain EPEVTQTPSHQVTQMGQEVILRCVPISNHLYFYWYRQILGQKVEFLVSFYNNEISEKSEIFDDQFSVERPDGSNFTLKIRSTKLEDSAMYFCASSDRELPYEQYFGPGTRLTVT.

This clonotype was detected ten times or more. The chain carries TRBV7-6 and TRBJ1-2, with D unresolved. CDR1 and CDR2 (germline): SGHVS, FNYEAQ. There are 14 residues in the CDR3. V was trimmed by 5 bases and J by 4 bases, leaving 14 bases between them. The CDR3 DNA is TGTGCCAGCAGCCCTATCTCGGGTCCCTATGGCTACACCTTC. Protein product: CASSPISGPYGYTF.